The rows below give T cell receptor beta chains drawn from one sample of a study of immune heterogeneity within non-small cell lung tumors. TCRdb used MiXCR to reprocess the multiplex PCR reads, holding one entry per CDR3 protein. In the table there are about 10,000 distinct CDR3 sequences, less than 20% of which are singletons. The source material was lung tumor tissue. These receptors came from a middle-aged man with non-small cell lung cancer. Each CDR3 is given with its conserved first and last residue. The D gene is left open where the match is weak.

v_gene,d_gene,j_gene,CDR3aa
TRBV7-8,-,TRBJ2-6,CASSPLTVIGAGANVLTF
TRBV7-6,TRBD2,TRBJ2-1,CASSPSPSGSEQFF
TRBV11-1,TRBD2,TRBJ2-3,CASSPTLAGPVDTQYF
TRBV5-1,TRBD1,TRBJ1-2,CASSATGTAEYGYTF
TRBV3-1,-,TRBJ2-2,CASSRRVALALMGGELFF
TRBV12-3/TRBV12-4,TRBD1,TRBJ2-3,CASTRDRASTDTQYF
TRBV20-1,TRBD2,TRBJ2-7,CSASWGGDEQYF
TRBV5-6,TRBD1,TRBJ1-2,CASSPGQGKYGYTF
TRBV20-1,-,TRBJ2-5,CSVGGQGQETQYF
TRBV18,-,TRBJ1-1,CASSAQQYTEAFF
TRBV6-1,TRBD1,TRBJ1-5,CASSVAHRGNRNQPQHF
TRBV6-5,-,TRBJ2-2,CASSYSFTNTGELFF
TRBV9,-,TRBJ1-6,CASSPRQGGNSPLHF
TRBV5-1,-,TRBJ1-1,CASSLVEGNTEAFF
TRBV19,TRBD1,TRBJ2-7,CASSIEGYRGRREQYF
TRBV9,-,TRBJ1-4,CASSATGSDNEKLFF
TRBV15,TRBD1,TRBJ2-7,CATSRDGGQGWSYEQYF
TRBV11-2,-,TRBJ1-1,CASSLWQDAFF
TRBV29-1,-,TRBJ2-7,CSVGANSYEQYF
TRBV28,-,TRBJ2-7,CASSEAGSHYEQYF
TRBV20-1,-,TRBJ1-6,CSASRAGNNSPLHF
TRBV2,-,TRBJ1-3,CARNTGVSGYTIYF
TRBV29-1,TRBD1,TRBJ1-2,CSISTGGSYGYTF
TRBV7-8,-,TRBJ2-1,CASRPQYNEQFF
TRBV28,TRBD1,TRBJ1-1,CATWTGRVEAFF
TRBV20-1,-,-,CSARGGTLYEQYF
TRBV15,-,TRBJ1-3,CATSRGRVSGNTIYF
TRBV28,-,TRBJ1-2,CASSFWGGRSYGYTF
TRBV20-1,TRBD2,TRBJ2-5,CSAPVAGVKETQYF
TRBV20-1,-,TRBJ2-7,CSATQQGRRAYEQYF
TRBV4-2,TRBD2,TRBJ2-6,CASSQSTSGDGSGANVLTF
TRBV5-5,-,TRBJ2-3,CASSLRGITDTQYF
TRBV6-1,-,TRBJ1-5,CASSVQGRQPQHF
TRBV20-1,TRBD2,TRBJ2-7,CSATRTSGTQEQYF
TRBV6-1,-,TRBJ1-2,CGSSESTVTNNGYTF
TRBV2,-,TRBJ2-5,CASSPLFQETQYF
TRBV6-1,-,TRBJ2-5,CASLGVSGSQYF
TRBV27,TRBD1,TRBJ2-1,CASSLRSSGQVNNEQFF
TRBV20-1,-,TRBJ1-1,CSAIAGVDTEAFF
TRBV20-1,-,TRBJ2-7,CSARVPTGMEQYF
TRBV3-1,-,TRBJ1-1,CASSQAVSRPTEAFF
TRBV6-1,-,TRBJ2-5,CASSEALGTRKETQYF
TRBV7-2,-,TRBJ2-5,CASSFTSETQYF
TRBV6-5,TRBD1,TRBJ2-7,CASIYEAGQGTRGTPYEQYF
TRBV20-1,-,TRBJ2-1,CSAGSQPYNEQFF
TRBV20-1,-,TRBJ2-5,CSAPNREEGETQYF
TRBV19,-,TRBJ1-6,CASTDVRGDSPLHF
TRBV10-3,-,TRBJ2-1,CAISERGNEQFF
TRBV2,TRBD2,TRBJ2-1,CASSEGPGLAGYYNEQFF
TRBV12-3/TRBV12-4,-,TRBJ2-1,CASTSQGGGEQFF
TRBV5-6,TRBD2,TRBJ2-5,CASSGSGVAETQYF
TRBV4-3,-,TRBJ1-2,CASSQDRNGYTF
TRBV3-1,-,TRBJ1-2,CASSQASRLSYGYTF
TRBV5-1,TRBD2,TRBJ2-3,CASSLALGLAGWADTQYF
TRBV19,TRBD1,TRBJ2-5,CASKNSDRGKETQYF
TRBV20-1,TRBD1,TRBJ2-3,CSAPGQYADTQYF
TRBV7-2,-,TRBJ2-5,CASSKPDSPETQYF
TRBV7-2,-,TRBJ1-1,CASSLGGVGGAGAFF
TRBV6-2/TRBV6-3,TRBD1,TRBJ2-1,CASRDRTYNEQFF
TRBV6-6,-,TRBJ2-7,CASSYGYSYEQYF